Listed below are T cell receptor beta chains from one sample, sequenced in a study of Graves' ophthalmopathy and Graves' hyperthyroidism. In TCRdb, the multiplex PCR reads were re-called with MiXCR into one record per CDR3 protein. The sample gives some 250,000 distinct CDR3 sequences, around 42% of which show up once; roughly 45% is in the top ten. The specimen sequenced was peripheral blood. The receptors stem from an adult man with Graves' ophthalmopathy. CDR3s include the opening cysteine and the closing phenylalanine or tryptophan. Fields, in order: J gene, V gene, D gene, clone size, CDR3 protein, CDR3 DNA. D genes are given only for firm matches. Clone size is given for some rows only: seen once, a few or many times, or a class if the clone is expanded.

J: TRBJ2-2; V: TRBV7-3; D: TRBD1; size: NA; CDR3: CASSLSGGSGELFF; DNA: TGTGCCAGCAGCTTATCAGGGGGATCCGGGGAGCTGTTTTTT
J: TRBJ1-1; V: TRBV2; D: TRBD1; size: NA; CDR3: CASATGMDTEAFF; DNA: TGTGCCAGCGCGACAGGGATGGACACTGAAGCTTTCTTT
J: TRBJ1-2; V: TRBV6-5; D: TRBD1; size: NA; CDR3: CASSSTGTDSSGYTF; DNA: TGTGCCAGCAGTTCGACCGGGACAGACTCATCAGGCTACACCTTC
J: TRBJ2-5; V: TRBV20-1; D: TRBD2; size: NA; CDR3: CSASPGLAEQETQYF; DNA: TGCAGTGCCTCCCCGGGACTAGCGGAACAAGAGACCCAGTACTTC
J: TRBJ2-7; V: TRBV5-1; D: NA; size: NA; CDR3: CVSSYEGSYEQYF; DNA: TGCGTCAGCAGTTATGAGGGCTCCTACGAGCAGTACTTC
J: TRBJ2-5; V: TRBV12-3/TRBV12-4; D: NA; size: NA; CDR3: CASSRATGRETQYF; DNA: TGTGCCAGCAGCAGAGCCACAGGGCGAGAGACCCAGTACTTC
J: TRBJ1-1; V: TRBV19; D: NA; size: few; CDR3: CASNPRGPNTEAFF; DNA: TGTGCCAGTAACCCCAGAGGACCGAACACTGAAGCTTTCTTT
J: TRBJ2-2; V: TRBV7-9; D: NA; size: NA; CDR3: CASSFDWGGELFF; DNA: TGTGCCAGCAGCTTCGACTGGGGCGGGGAGCTGTTTTTT
J: TRBJ2-5; V: TRBV4-2; D: NA; size: NA; CDR3: CASSQEYQRLLPGGTQYF; DNA: TGTGCCAGCAGCCAAGAGTATCAAAGACTACTACCCGGTGGGACCCAGTACTTC
J: TRBJ2-7; V: TRBV19; D: NA; size: many; CDR3: CASSIELVSYEQYF; DNA: TGTGCCAGTAGTATAGAGCTTGTCAGCTACGAGCAGTACTTC
J: TRBJ1-6; V: TRBV7-3; D: NA; size: NA; CDR3: CASSSMALNSPLHF; DNA: TGTGCCAGCAGCTCTATGGCGTTGAATTCACCCCTCCACTTT
J: TRBJ2-5; V: TRBV12-3/TRBV12-4; D: NA; size: NA; CDR3: CASSRTLAETQYF; DNA: TGTGCCAGCAGCCGTACCTTAGCAGAGACCCAGTACTTC
J: TRBJ2-5; V: TRBV7-9; D: TRBD2; size: NA; CDR3: CASSSGGGRVGETQYF; DNA: TGTGCCAGCAGCTCGGGCGGGGGTAGAGTCGGTGAGACCCAGTACTTC
J: TRBJ2-7; V: TRBV29-1; D: TRBD1; size: NA; CDR3: CSVGDRGTSSYEQYF; DNA: TGCAGCGTTGGAGACAGGGGGACCAGCTCCTACGAGCAGTACTTC
J: TRBJ1-1; V: TRBV19; D: NA; size: NA; CDR3: CASQAGDEAFF; DNA: TGTGCCAGTCAGGCGGGAGATGAAGCTTTCTTT
J: TRBJ2-5; V: TRBV20-1; D: NA; size: few; CDR3: CSARGHVKETQYF; DNA: TGCAGTGCTAGGGGACACGTAAAAGAGACCCAGTACTTC
J: TRBJ2-7; V: TRBV2; D: NA; size: once; CDR3: CASSARGAYEQYF; DNA: TGTGCCAGCAGCGCTCGAGGAGCCTACGAGCAGTACTTC
J: TRBJ2-7; V: TRBV15; D: NA; size: NA; CDR3: CATSRGGSELYEQYF; DNA: TGTGCCACCAGCAGAGGTGGCTCTGAATTGTACGAGCAGTACTTC
J: TRBJ2-2; V: TRBV2; D: TRBD1; size: few; CDR3: CASNRGHNTGELFF; DNA: TGTGCATCAAACAGGGGGCATAACACCGGGGAGCTGTTTTTT
J: TRBJ2-2; V: TRBV10-1; D: NA; size: few; CDR3: CASSPTGNTGELFF; DNA: TGCGCCAGCAGTCCGACAGGGAACACCGGGGAGCTGTTTTTT
J: TRBJ2-5; V: TRBV7-2; D: NA; size: NA; CDR3: CASSLERASTDTQYF; DNA: TGTGCCAGCAGCTTAGAGCGAGCTAGCACAGATACGCAGTACTTC
J: TRBJ2-5; V: TRBV5-4; D: NA; size: few; CDR3: CASSLNSETQYF; DNA: TGTGCCAGCAGCTTGAATTCTGAGACCCAGTACTTC
J: TRBJ2-5; V: TRBV12-3/TRBV12-4; D: NA; size: NA; CDR3: CASSWGTLSQETQYF; DNA: TGTGCCAGCAGTTGGGGCACCCTGTCCCAAGAGACCCAGTACTTC
J: TRBJ1-2; V: TRBV29-1; D: NA; size: once; CDR3: CSVDFSAGNHGYTF; DNA: TGCAGCGTTGATTTTTCGGCGGGAAACCATGGCTACACCTTC
J: TRBJ1-3; V: TRBV15; D: TRBD1; size: NA; CDR3: CATSRSGTGSSGNTIYF; DNA: TGTGCCACCAGCAGATCCGGGACAGGAAGCTCTGGAAACACCATATATTTT
J: TRBJ1-2; V: TRBV15; D: TRBD1; size: NA; CDR3: CATSTPGTGDYGYTF; DNA: TGTGCCACCAGCACCCCCGGGACAGGGGACTATGGCTACACCTTC
J: TRBJ2-7; V: TRBV10-2; D: NA; size: many; CDR3: CASTPPRRYEQYF; DNA: TGCGCCAGCACCCCGCCAAGGAGATACGAGCAGTACTTC
J: TRBJ1-6; V: TRBV9; D: NA; size: once; CDR3: CASSFERGYSPLHF; DNA: TGCGCCAGCAGCTTCGAAAGGGGGTATTCACCCCTCCACTTT
J: TRBJ1-4; V: TRBV6-5; D: NA; size: few; CDR3: CASSYSIRVEKLFF; DNA: TGTGCCAGCAGTTACTCGATTCGGGTTGAAAAACTGTTTTTT
J: TRBJ2-7; V: TRBV20-1; D: NA; size: NA; CDR3: CSARGSVGVSYEQYF; DNA: TGCAGTGCTAGAGGATCCGTAGGGGTCTCCTACGAGCAGTACTTC
J: TRBJ2-7; V: TRBV20-1; D: NA; size: NA; CDR3: CSATGSQYEQYF; DNA: TGCAGTGCGACGGGTTCCCAGTACGAGCAGTACTTC
J: TRBJ2-7; V: TRBV6-2/TRBV6-3; D: NA; size: NA; CDR3: CASSYSNDEQYF; DNA: TGTGCCAGCAGTTACTCGAATGACGAGCAGTACTTC
J: TRBJ1-5; V: TRBV4-3; D: NA; size: NA; CDR3: CATKEAGSNQPQHF; DNA: TGCGCCACAAAGGAGGCAGGGAGCAATCAGCCCCAGCATTTT
J: TRBJ2-5; V: TRBV7-8; D: NA; size: few; CDR3: CASSLVGVAGLQETQYF; DNA: TGTGCCAGCAGCTTAGTGGGGGTGGCGGGGCTCCAAGAGACCCAGTACTTC
J: TRBJ1-5; V: TRBV20-1; D: NA; size: NA; CDR3: CSARDLRERNQPQHF; DNA: TGCAGTGCTAGAGATCTGAGGGAACGGAATCAGCCCCAGCATTTT
J: TRBJ1-3; V: TRBV6-5; D: NA; size: NA; CDR3: CASSYSGTGTGNTIYF; DNA: TGTGCCAGCAGTTACTCGGGAACAGGGACAGGAAACACCATATATTTT
J: TRBJ1-2; V: TRBV7-9; D: TRBD1; size: NA; CDR3: CASSYEKGRGNGYTF; DNA: TGTGCCAGCAGCTATGAGAAGGGCAGGGGGAATGGCTACACCTTC
J: TRBJ2-3; V: TRBV10-3; D: NA; size: once; CDR3: CAISVHGSTDTQYF; DNA: TGTGCCATCAGTGTGCACGGGAGCACAGATACGCAGTATTTT
J: TRBJ1-2; V: TRBV6-5; D: NA; size: few; CDR3: CASSPLPTLANYGYTF; DNA: TGTGCCAGCAGCCCACTACCTACTCTAGCTAACTATGGCTACACCTTC
J: TRBJ2-5; V: TRBV7-2; D: NA; size: NA; CDR3: CASSLGVLETQYF; DNA: TGTGCCAGCAGCTTAGGGGTTCTAGAGACCCAGTACTTC
J: TRBJ2-7; V: TRBV20-1; D: NA; size: NA; CDR3: CSARERSSYEQYF; DNA: TGCAGTGCTAGGGAGCGGAGCTCCTACGAGCAGTACTTC
J: TRBJ1-6; V: TRBV20-1; D: NA; size: NA; CDR3: CSARLVEGRSYNSPLHF; DNA: TGCAGTGCTAGACTGGTCGAGGGCAGAAGCTATAATTCACCCCTCCACTTT
J: TRBJ2-7; V: TRBV7-7; D: TRBD2; size: NA; CDR3: CASSLVPGLTYEQYF; DNA: TGTGCTAGCAGCTTAGTGCCGGGACTAACCTACGAGCAGTACTTC
J: TRBJ2-5; V: TRBV3-1; D: TRBD1; size: NA; CDR3: CASSQVRAQWTGETQYF; DNA: TGTGCCAGCAGCCAAGTTCGGGCGCAATGGACAGGAGAGACCCAGTACTTC